This is a list of T cell receptor beta chains from one sample in a study of blood T cell repertoires in COVID-19. Measured with immunoSEQ multiplex PCR; TCRdb has only the in-frame clones, and not every one. This table has more than 150,000 clones, 80% to 85% appearing once. Sequenced: peripheral blood. All receptors derive from a woman between 25 and 40 years old with acute or convalescent COVID-19. CDR3s include the opening cysteine and the closing phenylalanine or tryptophan. A D gene is named only where the DNA matches it firmly. Expanded clones are given a class, and other clones once, few, many or no size at all.

v_call,j_call,d_call,clone_size,cdr3_nt,cdr3_aa
TRBV7-2,TRBJ1-6,TRBD1,many,TGTGCCAGCAGGACCACAGGACAGGGGACTTCACCCCTCCACTTT,CASRTTGQGTSPLHF
TRBV5-1,TRBJ2-7,TRBD1,.,TGCGCCAGCAGCAACTTCCGGGACAGGAACTCCTACGAGCAGTACTTC,CASSNFRDRNSYEQYF
TRBV27,TRBJ1-1,.,few,TGTGCCAGCAGTTTCTCCGCCGGGACACCCAAAGCTTTCTTT,CASSFSAGTPKAFF
TRBV28,TRBJ2-2,.,.,TGTGCCAGCAGTTTACTGCGAGGTACTAACACCGGGGAGCTGTTTTTT,CASSLLRGTNTGELFF
TRBV7-9,TRBJ2-7,.,.,TGTGCCAGCAGCCCGGACACCTCCTACGAGCAGTACTTC,CASSPDTSYEQYF
TRBV28,TRBJ2-1,.,.,TGTGCCAGCAGTTTACTAGGTTACAATGAGCAGTTCTTC,CASSLLGYNEQFF
TRBV19,TRBJ1-5,.,.,TGTGCCAGTAGTATGGGGCAGACCAATCAGCCCCAGCATTTT,CASSMGQTNQPQHF
TRBV28,TRBJ1-2,.,.,TGTGCCAGCAGGTCCCACATCTATGGCTACACCTTC,CASRSHIYGYTF
TRBV5-1,TRBJ1-4,TRBD1,.,TGCGCCAGCAGCCCCGGGACAGGGGGATCGAATGAAAAACTGTTTTTT,CASSPGTGGSNEKLFF
TRBV4-2,TRBJ2-7,TRBD1,.,TGTGCCAGCAGCCAAGAAGGGACAGGGATGACCTACGAGCAGTACTTC,CASSQEGTGMTYEQYF
TRBV7-9,TRBJ1-2,.,.,TGTGCCAGCAGCTTAGGGACAGAATCCCGTTATGGCTACACCTTC,CASSLGTESRYGYTF
TRBV9,TRBJ2-1,.,.,TGTGCCAGCAGCGACCCGGGTAGGGGAGGTGATGAGCAGTTCTTC,CASSDPGRGGDEQFF
TRBV4-1,TRBJ1-2,TRBD1,.,TGCGCCAGCAGCCAAGGTAGGGGGCAGATTGGCTACACCTTC,CASSQGRGQIGYTF
TRBV4-1,TRBJ2-1,TRBD2,few,TGCGCCAGCAGCCAAGACCATTCTAGCGGGAGGACCTCCTACAATGAGCAGTTCTTC,CASSQDHSSGRTSYNEQFF
TRBV15,TRBJ1-2,TRBD1,.,TGTGCCACCAGCAGGGAAACAGGGGGCTATGGCTACACCTTC,CATSRETGGYGYTF
TRBV28,TRBJ2-5,.,.,TGTGCCAGCACCCGAGCGGTTCAAGAGACCCAGTACTTC,CASTRAVQETQYF
TRBV5-6,TRBJ2-1,TRBD2,once,TGTGCCAGCAGCTTGGGGCTAGCGGATTACAATGAGCAGTTCTTC,CASSLGLADYNEQFF
TRBV6-5,TRBJ2-1,TRBD2,.,TGTGCCAGCGCCCCCTACAGCGGGGGTAATGAGCAGTTCTTC,CASAPYSGGNEQFF
TRBV5-4,TRBJ1-2,.,.,TGTGCCAGCAGCTTGGCCGGGAGTAGGGACTATGGCTACACCTTC,CASSLAGSRDYGYTF
TRBV14,TRBJ1-2,.,.,TGTGCCAGCAGCCAAGTGAGGGGGAACTATGGCTACACCTTC,CASSQVRGNYGYTF
TRBV11-2,TRBJ2-5,TRBD2,.,TGTGCCAGCAGCTTAACGGGACTAGTTGGGGAGACCCAGTACTTC,CASSLTGLVGETQYF
TRBV27,TRBJ2-7,.,few,TGTGCCAGTACCCCGGTGGGGAGTGGCAACGAGCAGTACTTC,CASTPVGSGNEQYF
TRBV28,TRBJ1-6,.,.,TGTGCCAGCAGTTGGCCAGGGGCCCCGTATAATTCACCCCTCCACTTT,CASSWPGAPYNSPLHF
TRBV5-4,TRBJ2-5,.,.,TGTGCCAGCGGCCTACAGGGAGGGGTGGTAGAGACCCAGTACTTC,CASGLQGGVVETQYF
TRBV19,TRBJ1-2,.,.,TGTGCCAGTAGTATAGGCGGCTCGGATGGCTACACCTTC,CASSIGGSDGYTF
TRBV19,TRBJ1-1,.,.,TGTGCCAGTAGCCCCAGGGCCGTGAACACTGAAGCTTTCTTT,CASSPRAVNTEAFF
TRBV5-4,TRBJ2-1,.,.,TGTGCCAGCAGCTTGGCCGTACAGGGAGGGGAGCAGTTCTTC,CASSLAVQGGEQFF
TRBV14,TRBJ2-2,TRBD2,.,TGTGCCAGCAGCCAAGTGATAGCGGGGGGCGAGCTGTTTTTT,CASSQVIAGGELFF
TRBV5-1,TRBJ2-5,TRBD1,.,TGCGCCAGCAGCTTCTTTTCCAGGGGGTCCCAAGAGACCCAGTACTTC,CASSFFSRGSQETQYF
TRBV3-1/TRBV3-2,TRBJ1-4,TRBD1,.,TGTGCCAGCAGCCAGGCGGGACAGGGGGGTGGTGAAAAACTGTTTTTT,CASSQAGQGGGEKLFF
TRBV7-9,TRBJ1-4,.,.,TGTGCCAGCAGCTTAGGGGATTCAGGGAAGCGAGAAAAACTGTTTTTT,CASSLGDSGKREKLFF
TRBV2,TRBJ1-4,.,.,TGTGCCAGCAGCCCACGGGGGGGCGCAGATAATGAAAAACTGTTTTTT,CASSPRGGADNEKLFF
TRBV7-9,TRBJ1-2,.,few,TGTGCCAGCAGCTTGAGTACAGCTGGCTACACCTTC,CASSLSTAGYTF
TRBV18,TRBJ2-1,TRBD2,.,TGTGCCAGCTCCCTGGCTCTAGCGGCTAATGAGCAGTTCTTC,CASSLALAANEQFF
TRBV9,TRBJ1-5,TRBD1,.,TGTGCCAGCGGAGGAGGGCAGGGGGGTTATCAGCCCCAGCATTTT,CASGGGQGGYQPQHF
TRBV27,TRBJ1-5,.,once,TGTGCCAGCAGTTCCCCAAATCAGCCCCAGCATTTT,CASSSPNQPQHF
TRBV6-6,TRBJ1-2,.,.,TGTGCCAGCAGTTACTCGGCGTCAGGGCTTGGTGGCTACACCTTC,CASSYSASGLGGYTF
TRBV15,TRBJ2-3,.,.,TGTGCCACCAGCAGAGATTTCACAGGGAGGTATTTT,CATSRDFTGRYF
TRBV7-6,TRBJ2-3,.,.,TGTGCCAGCAGCTCTTCTACAGGGACAAGCACAGATACGCAGTATTTT,CASSSSTGTSTDTQYF
TRBV7-2,TRBJ1-2,TRBD1,.,TGTGCCAGCAGCTTTCCCAGGGGGGGCTACACCTTC,CASSFPRGGYTF
TRBV3-1/TRBV3-2,TRBJ2-5,TRBD1,.,TGTGCCAGCAGCCTTAACAGGGGTCGGGAGACCCAGTACTTC,CASSLNRGRETQYF
TRBV14,TRBJ1-2,TRBD1,.,TGTGCCAGCAGCCAAGGCGGACAGGGGTACACCTTC,CASSQGGQGYTF
TRBV5-4,TRBJ2-4,TRBD1,.,TGTGCCAGCAGCTTAGGACAGGGCTCCAAAAACATTCAGTACTTC,CASSLGQGSKNIQYF
TRBV7-2,TRBJ1-5,TRBD1,.,TGTGCCAGCAGCTCCGGGACAGGGGTTGTTCAGCCCCAGCATTTT,CASSSGTGVVQPQHF
TRBV6-6,TRBJ2-7,TRBD2,once,TGTGCCAGCACCCATTCTAGCGGGCGATACGAGCAGTACTTC,CASTHSSGRYEQYF
TRBV11-2,TRBJ2-3,TRBD1,.,TGTGCCAGCAGCTTATTGCCAGGGGGTGTCACAGATACGCAGTATTTT,CASSLLPGGVTDTQYF
TRBV4-3,TRBJ2-3,TRBD2,.,TGCGCCAGCAGCCAACATACCGGGACTAGCGGGAGAGGAGATACGCAGTATTTT,CASSQHTGTSGRGDTQYF
TRBV18,TRBJ2-2,TRBD1,.,TGTGCCAGCTCACTCCAACGACAGGGGACCTCTAGCCGGGAGCTGTTTTTT,CASSLQRQGTSSRELFF
TRBV9,TRBJ1-1,.,few,TGTGCCAGCAGCGTAGGGATGGGCGGGGGGAACACTGAAGCTTTCTTT,CASSVGMGGGNTEAFF
TRBV30,TRBJ1-3,.,once,TGTGCCTGGAGTAAGGGGGGGTCCGGAAACACCATATATTTT,CAWSKGGSGNTIYF
TRBV29-1,TRBJ2-2,TRBD2,.,TGCAGCGTTTTCATTGGACTAGCGGGGACCGGGGAGCTGTTTTTT,CSVFIGLAGTGELFF
TRBV7-9,TRBJ2-2,TRBD2,.,TGTGCCAGCTATAGAGCGGGAGATGACGGGGAGCTGTTTTTT,CASYRAGDDGELFF
TRBV5-4,TRBJ1-5,.,few,TGTGCCAGCAGCTTGGCCGGGGACAATCAGCCCCAGCATTTT,CASSLAGDNQPQHF
TRBV9,TRBJ2-7,.,.,TGTGCCAGCAGCGTAGGTTTCCCGACCGGGACCTACGAGCAGTACTTC,CASSVGFPTGTYEQYF
TRBV2,TRBJ1-4,.,few,TGTGCCAGCAGTGAAGCGCTGGCAGACTACAATGAAAAACTGTTTTTT,CASSEALADYNEKLFF
TRBV7-9,TRBJ1-1,TRBD1,.,TGTGCCAGCAGCTCGCCGGGACAGGGGGAAACTGAAGCTTTCTTT,CASSSPGQGETEAFF
TRBV30,TRBJ2-7,TRBD1,.,TGTGCCTGGTATCCGGGACAGGGTTCCTACGAGCAGTACTTC,CAWYPGQGSYEQYF
TRBV7-9,TRBJ1-1,.,.,TGTGCCAGCAGCATGGGGACTTTGGAAGCTTTCTTT,CASSMGTLEAFF